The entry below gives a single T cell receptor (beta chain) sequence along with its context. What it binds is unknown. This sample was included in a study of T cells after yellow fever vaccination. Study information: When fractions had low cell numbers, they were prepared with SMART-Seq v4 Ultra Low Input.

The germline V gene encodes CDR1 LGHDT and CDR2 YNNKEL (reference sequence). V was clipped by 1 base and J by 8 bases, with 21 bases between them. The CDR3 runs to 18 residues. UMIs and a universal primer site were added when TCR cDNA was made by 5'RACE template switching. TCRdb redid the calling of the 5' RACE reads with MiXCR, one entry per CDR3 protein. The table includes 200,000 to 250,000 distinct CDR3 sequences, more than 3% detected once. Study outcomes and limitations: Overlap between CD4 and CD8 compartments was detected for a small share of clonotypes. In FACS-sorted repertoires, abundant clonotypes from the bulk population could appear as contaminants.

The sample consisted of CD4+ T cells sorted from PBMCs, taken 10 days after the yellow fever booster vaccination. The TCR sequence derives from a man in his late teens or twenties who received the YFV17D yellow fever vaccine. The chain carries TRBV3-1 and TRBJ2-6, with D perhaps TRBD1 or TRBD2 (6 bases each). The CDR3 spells CASSQAFPIRGRTNVLTF. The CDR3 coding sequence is TGTGCCAGCAGCCAAGCTTTCCCCATCCGGGGGCGGACCAACGTCCTGACTTTC. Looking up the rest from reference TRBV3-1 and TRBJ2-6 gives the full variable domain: DTAVSQTPKYLVTQMGNDKSIKCEQNLGHDTMYWYKQDSKKFLKIMFSYNNKELIINETVPNRFSPKSPDKAHLNLHINSLELGDSAVYFCASSQAFPIRGRTNVLTFGAGSRLTVL.